This T cell receptor (beta chain) was sequenced during a study of identical twins. After template switching added a universal primer site, the resulting cDNA carried unique molecular identifiers. TCRdb recomputed calls from the 5' RACE reads with MiXCR, one row per CDR3 protein. Among 500,000 to 650,000 distinct CDR3 sequences listed, about a fifth were seen once. Germline V gene lookup returns CDR1 LGHDT and CDR2 YNNKEL (reference sequence). The V gene end was trimmed by 4 bases and the J gene end by 2 bases; junction bases not matched to a gene: 8. This CDR3 is 16 amino acids long. Findings of the study overall: Clonotypes of the beta chain that were abundant in cord blood carried fewer insertions (memory repertoires showed none).

This clonotype was observed a handful of times. The antigen is undetermined. Everyone who gave samples was a healthy Caucasian. The sample also formed part of further work on yellow fever vaccine responses in identical twins.

Sequenced input: CD4+ T cells sorted from blood. This chain links TRBV3-1 with TRBJ2-3, with 8 bases aligning to TRBD1. The TCR comes from a woman under 30 in good health. The CDR3 DNA reads as TGTGCCAGCAGCCTGCACGACAGGGGAAACACAGATACGCAGTATTTT. Its protein is CASSLHDRGNTDTQYF.